This paragraph covers one T cell receptor beta chain sequence. Its cognate antigen is unknown. The length of the CDR3 is 14 residues. V lost 1 base to trimming and J lost 4 bases, with 7 bases between them. Per the germline V gene, CDR1 is SGHVS and CDR2 is FQNEAQ. The time point is: time of PML onset. Detection of JC virus DNA in cerebrospinal fluid confirmed PML diagnosed from clinical and MRI findings. The data stem from a study of multiple sclerosis patients with progressive multifocal leukoencephalopathy. Sequenced by immunoSEQ multiplex PCR; TCRdb stores in-frame clones only, minus some. The table records tens of thousands of clones, approximately 85% of them present only once. General observations from the study: In most PML patients, TRB repertoires appeared less diverse by entropy.

This sample comprised PBMCs, obtained from a patient treated with natalizumab. This chain connects TRBV7-8 to TRBJ2-2; D is undetermined. The TCR originated in a woman aged 25 to 39 with progressive multifocal leukoencephalopathy. The CDR3 sequence: CASSLDVGTGELFF. The CDR3 region has the DNA TGTGCCAGCAGCTTAGACGTAGGCACCGGGGAGCTGTTTTTT.